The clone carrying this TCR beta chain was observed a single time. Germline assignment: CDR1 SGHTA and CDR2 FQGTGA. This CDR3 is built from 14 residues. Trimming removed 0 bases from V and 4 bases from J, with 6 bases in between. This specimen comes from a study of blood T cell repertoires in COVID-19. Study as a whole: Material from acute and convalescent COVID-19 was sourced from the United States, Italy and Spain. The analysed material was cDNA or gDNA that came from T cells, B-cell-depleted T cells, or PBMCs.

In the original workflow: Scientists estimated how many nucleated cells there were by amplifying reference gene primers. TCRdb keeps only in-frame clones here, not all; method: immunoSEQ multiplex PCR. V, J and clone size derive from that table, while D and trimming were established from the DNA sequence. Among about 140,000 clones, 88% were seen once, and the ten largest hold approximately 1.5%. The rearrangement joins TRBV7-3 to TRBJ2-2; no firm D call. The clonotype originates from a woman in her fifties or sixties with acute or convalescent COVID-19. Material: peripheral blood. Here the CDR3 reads CASSLTSVTGELFF. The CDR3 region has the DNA TGTGCCAGCAGCTTAACTTCGGTCACCGGGGAGCTGTTTTTT. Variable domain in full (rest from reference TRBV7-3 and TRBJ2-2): GAGVSQTPSNKVTEKGKYVELRCDPISGHTALYWYRQSLGQGPEFLIYFQGTGAADDSGLPNDRFFAVRPEGSVSTLKIQRTERGDSAVYLCASSLTSVTGELFFGEGSRLTVL.